Sequencing of this TCR beta chain was carried out in a study of blood T cell repertoires in COVID-19. Worth noting for this clone: This sample also contains other DNA sequences that code for the same CDR3.

Libraries were prepared by immunoSEQ multiplex PCR; TCRdb keeps only in-frame clonotypes and omits some of them. Altogether roughly 340,000 clones are present, about nine tenths being singletons, with the ten largest covering just under 7.5%. CDR3 length: 13 amino acids. Trimming shortened V by 1 base and J by 2 bases, and 5 bases separated the two germline ends. The germline V gene encodes CDR1 SGHAT and CDR2 FQNNGV. The chain uses TRBV11-2 and TRBJ1-1; D is undetermined. The sample taken for sequencing was peripheral blood. This clonotype was sampled from a woman in her sixties or seventies with COVID-19, enrolled during active disease. In DNA form, the CDR3 reads TGTGCCAGCAGCTTAGCTCTTAACACTGAAGCTTTCTTT. Translated, it gives CASSLALNTEAFF.